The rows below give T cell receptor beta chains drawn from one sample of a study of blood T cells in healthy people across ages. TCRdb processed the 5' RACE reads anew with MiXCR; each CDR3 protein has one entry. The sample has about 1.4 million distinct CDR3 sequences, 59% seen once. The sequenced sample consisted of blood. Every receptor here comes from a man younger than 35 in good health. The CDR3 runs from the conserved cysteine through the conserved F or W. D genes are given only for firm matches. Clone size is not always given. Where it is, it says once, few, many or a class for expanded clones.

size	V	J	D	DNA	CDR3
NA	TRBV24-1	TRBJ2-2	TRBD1	TGTGCCACCGGGACAGGGGGGGACACCGGGGAGCTGTTTTTT	CATGTGGDTGELFF
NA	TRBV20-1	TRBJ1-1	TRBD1	TGCAGTGCCGCCCCCGGGACAGGGGGACTGACCACTGAAGCTTTCTTT	CSAAPGTGGLTTEAFF
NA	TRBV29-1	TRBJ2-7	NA	TGCAGCGTTGAAGATGGTACAGTTTCTACCTACGAGCAGTACTTC	CSVEDGTVSTYEQYF
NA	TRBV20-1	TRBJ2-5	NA	TGCAGTGCTACACGGGCGGGCAAAGAGACCCAGTACTTC	CSATRAGKETQYF
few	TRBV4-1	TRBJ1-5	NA	TGCGCCAGCAGCCAAGAAGGTAAATTGGGCAATCAGCCCCAGCATTTT	CASSQEGKLGNQPQHF
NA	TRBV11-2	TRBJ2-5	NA	TGTGCCAGCAGCTCCCGCGCACGGGGAGAGACCCAGTACTTC	CASSSRARGETQYF
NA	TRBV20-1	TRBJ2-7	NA	TGCAGTGCTAGAGAATCGGTGGAGTACTTC	CSARESVEYF
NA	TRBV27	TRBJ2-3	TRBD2	TGTGCCAGCCGGACTAGCGGTTACACAGATACGCAGTATTTT	CASRTSGYTDTQYF
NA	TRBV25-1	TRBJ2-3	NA	TGTGCCAGCAGTGGGGGCCTTAGGGATACGCAGTATTTT	CASSGGLRDTQYF
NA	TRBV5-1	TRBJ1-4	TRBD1	TGCGCCAGCAGCTCCGGGACAGGGACTGAAAAACTGTTTTTT	CASSSGTGTEKLFF
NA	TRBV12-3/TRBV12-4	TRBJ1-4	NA	TGTGCCAGCAGCCTCCTCAGAGGAAATGAAAAACTGTTTTTT	CASSLLRGNEKLFF
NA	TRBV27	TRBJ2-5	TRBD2	TGTGCCAGCAGTAGCAAGGGACTAGCGGTGGAGACCCAGTACTTC	CASSSKGLAVETQYF
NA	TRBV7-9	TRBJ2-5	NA	TGTGCCAGCACCCCAACTAGGACGCAAGAGACCCAGTACTTC	CASTPTRTQETQYF
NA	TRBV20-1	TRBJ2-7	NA	TGCAGTGCTAGAGGCCGGGTTGCGGAGCAGTACTTC	CSARGRVAEQYF
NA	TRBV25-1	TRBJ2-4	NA	TGTGCCAGCAGTGATTTGGCTTTTCCCTACAATGAGCAGTACTTC	CASSDLAFPYNEQYF
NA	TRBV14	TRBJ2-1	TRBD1	TGTGCCAGCAGCCCGACAGGGGAGCGGCAGTTCTTC	CASSPTGERQFF